This T cell receptor beta chain was captured by sequencing in a study of blood T cell repertoires in COVID-19. Overall study: PBMCs, B-cell-depleted T cells, or T cells were the source of the cDNA or gDNA that made up the material.

In the authors' workflow: How many nucleated cells were present was estimated from reference gene primer amplification. Sequencing was performed with immunoSEQ multiplex PCR; in TCRdb, only in-frame clones are kept and a portion is missing. D and trimming were read from the DNA, whereas the V and J calls and clone size are those reported in that table. This table has approximately 210,000 clones, 80% to 85% appearing once. The CDR3 has 17 residues. The germline V and J ends were trimmed by 0 bases and 0 bases, with 12 bases remaining between them. Germline V gene data show CDR1 as LGHDT and CDR2 as YNNKEL (reference sequence). This clone was detected once.

The V and J genes are TRBV3-1 (or the pseudogene TRBV3-2) and TRBJ2-4; no reliable D call. The sequenced sample was peripheral blood. This receptor was identified in a human donor in a cohort sampled during active COVID-19. The CDR3 reads CASSQDFWAGAKNIQYF. The CDR3, as DNA: TGTGCCAGCAGCCAAGATTTTTGGGCCGGAGCCAAAAACATTCAGTACTTC.